What follows describes a single T cell receptor (beta chain). Its target is not known. This record belongs to a study of graft-versus-host responses after intestinal transplantation. Study overall: Every recipient underwent anti-thymocyte globulin induction, then tacrolimus and steroids for around three years.

Repertoires were generated with immunoSEQ multiplex PCR, while TCRdb's copy carries only in-frame clones and drops some. The table includes nearly 95,000 clones, around 93% detected once. The V gene lost 10 bases and the J gene lost 4 bases, with 19 bases spanning the gap. This CDR3 comprises 14 residues. CDR1 SEHNR and CDR2 FQNEAQ come from the germline V gene (reference sequence). This material consisted of unstimulated CD8+ T cells sorted from spleen or lymph node cells, taken before intestinal transplant. V and J are TRBV7-9 and TRBJ1-1, with D possibly matching TRBD1 (5 bases). The clonotype was recovered from a human donor who received an intestinal transplant. This CDR3 reads CATIPEGMSTEAFF. CDR3 nucleotides: TGTGCCACCATACCGGAGGGGATGAGCACTGAAGCTTTCTTT.